This T cell receptor (beta chain) was sequenced for a study of blood T cell repertoires in COVID-19. Study information: Acute and convalescent COVID-19 samples came from the United States, Italy and Spain. Sample material is recorded as cDNA or gDNA derived from T cells, B-cell-depleted T cells, or PBMCs.

Per the authors' pipeline: Scientists estimated how many nucleated cells there were by amplifying reference gene primers. Generated by immunoSEQ multiplex PCR, the TCRdb table keeps only in-frame clones and is missing some. V, J and clone size are taken as reported in that table, and D and trimming were inferred from the DNA itself. Of about 220,000 clones in the sample, approximately 84% were seen once. Sequenced material: peripheral blood. The source of this sequence is a man between 35 and 55 years old with active or convalescent COVID-19.

CDR3 protein: CASSLDGTGPNYGYTF. CDR3 DNA: TGTGCCAGCAGTTTAGACGGGACAGGGCCTAACTATGGCTACACCTTC. This chain joins TRBV28 and TRBJ1-2; 9 positions agree with TRBD1. The CDR3 is 16 amino acids. V shed 2 bases and J 0 bases; nucleotides not matched to a gene: 4. Germline CDR1 and CDR2: MDHEN and SYDVKM.